Listed below are T cell receptor beta chains from one sample, sequenced in a study of T cell responses to AZD1222 COVID-19 vaccine. The assay was immunoSEQ multiplex PCR, and TCRdb's table has in-frame clones only and misses some. The repertoire holds roughly 120,000 clones, approximately 86% seen once, with around 6.2% in the top ten. The starting material was peripheral blood, obtained on day 0 of AZD1222 vaccination. These receptors all come from an adult in good health. CDR3s include the opening cysteine and the closing phenylalanine or tryptophan.

V	J	CDR3
TRBV19	TRBJ1-6	CASSIAMASSYNSPLHF
TRBV11-1	TRBJ1-1	CASSPTLGRVGTEAFF
TRBV28	TRBJ2-1	CASSPGGHEQFF
TRBV9	TRBJ2-1	CASSSGLAGWDEQFF
TRBV28	TRBJ1-5	CASRDSWGVGQPQHF
TRBV7-2	TRBJ1-4	CASSFWDSNEKLFF
TRBV29-1	TRBJ1-1	CSVEDSEAFF
TRBV5-1	TRBJ1-1	CASSLTGPGTEAFF
TRBV11-2	TRBJ2-1	CASSLGLANEQFF
TRBV28	TRBJ1-1	CASSLPGRGSTEAFF